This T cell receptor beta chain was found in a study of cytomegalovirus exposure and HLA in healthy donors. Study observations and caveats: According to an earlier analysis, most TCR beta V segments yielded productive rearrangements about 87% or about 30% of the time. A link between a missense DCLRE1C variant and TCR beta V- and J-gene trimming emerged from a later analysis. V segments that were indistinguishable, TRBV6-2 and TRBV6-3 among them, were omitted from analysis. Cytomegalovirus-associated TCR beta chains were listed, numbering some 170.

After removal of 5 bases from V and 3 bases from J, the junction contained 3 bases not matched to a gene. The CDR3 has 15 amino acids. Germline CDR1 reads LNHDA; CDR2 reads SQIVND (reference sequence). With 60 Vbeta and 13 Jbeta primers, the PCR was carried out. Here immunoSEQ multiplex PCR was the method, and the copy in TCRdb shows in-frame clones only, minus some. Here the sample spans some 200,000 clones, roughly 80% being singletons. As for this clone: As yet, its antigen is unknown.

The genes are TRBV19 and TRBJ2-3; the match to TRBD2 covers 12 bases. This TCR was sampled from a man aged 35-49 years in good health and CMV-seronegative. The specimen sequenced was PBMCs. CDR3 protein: CASSRLAGATDTQYF. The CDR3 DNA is TGTGCCAGTAGTCGACTAGCGGGGGCAACAGATACGCAGTATTTT.